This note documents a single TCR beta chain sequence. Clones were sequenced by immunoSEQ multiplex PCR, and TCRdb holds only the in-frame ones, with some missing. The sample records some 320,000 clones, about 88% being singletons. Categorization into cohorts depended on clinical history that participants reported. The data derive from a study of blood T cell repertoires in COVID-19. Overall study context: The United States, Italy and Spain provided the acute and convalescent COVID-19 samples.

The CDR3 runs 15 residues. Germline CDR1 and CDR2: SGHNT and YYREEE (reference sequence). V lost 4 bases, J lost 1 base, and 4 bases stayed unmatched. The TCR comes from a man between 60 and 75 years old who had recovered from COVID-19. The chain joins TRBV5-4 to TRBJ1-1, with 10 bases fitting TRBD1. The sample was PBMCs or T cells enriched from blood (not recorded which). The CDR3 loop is CASSDGTGANTEAFF. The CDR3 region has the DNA TGTGCCAGCAGCGACGGGACAGGGGCGAACACTGAAGCTTTCTTT.